This T cell receptor beta chain was sequenced in a study of blood T cells in healthy people across ages (dated by TCRdb to about 2015). In terms of the full investigation: In model experiments, roughly one uniquely barcoded TCR beta cDNA molecule per two T cells was captured by template switching. Using the same blood draw, the study looked at two additional independent replicas of 1 million unique cDNA reads for two donors, one aged 18 to 30 and the other aged 80 or older. The study measured age-related changes in TCR beta repertoire diversity using deep sequencing normalized with unique cDNA molecular identifiers. To avoid experimental bias, donors of different ages were distributed randomly across sequencing lanes. Four age groups were formed from the donors: young (average approximately 15 years), middle-aged (approximately 40), aged (approximately 60) and long-lived (about 80).

The donors were roughly 39 Caucasian individuals from Russia, aged about 6 to 95 years, who were systemically healthy. Roughly 10 milliliters of peripheral blood were collected from each donor into EDTA-treated Vacutainer tubes. Ficoll-Paque density-gradient centrifugation was used to isolate PBMCs, with at least 6 million per sample. Trizol reagent was used to extract total RNA from the PBMCs, yielding at least 5.5 micrograms per sample. The percentages of naive CD45RAhigh/CD27high T cells were determined by flow cytometry on a PBMC aliquot from every donor. Inclusive of the bounding cysteine and phenylalanine, the CDR3 is 14 residues long. CDR3 DNA is the only sequence kept; it has 42 bases, read in frame from the first base. CDR1 and CDR2 were assigned from the germline V gene as MDHEN and SYDVKM. General conclusions and limits of the study: Compared with the aged group, the long-lived group had more naive CD4+ T cells, fewer expanded clones and increased TCR diversity, a pattern suggesting age selection. As age increased, observed TCR beta diversity per million T cells dropped in a roughly linear way, and a significant reduction was already evident by age 40. Estimates of total diversity based on one million sequenced T cells were regarded as lower bounds and as underestimates. Because donor CMV infection status was unknown, age-related changes in expanded clonotypes were potentially confounded. Because profiling used bulk unsorted PBMCs, naive and antigen-experienced compartments could not be compared conclusively. Observed TCR beta diversity correlated strongly with the percentage of naive T cells measured by flow cytometry.

Library generation was performed with 5' RACE. Sequencing instrument: Illumina HiSeq 2500. A second roughly 7 to 12 cycle PCR used a sample-barcoded 5' primer and a J-beta primer mix. Each TCR beta cDNA molecule received a unique molecular identifier from a template-switch 5' adaptor carrying 12 random nucleotides. Each sample yielded at least 3 million CDR3-containing paired-end reads. First-strand cDNA was synthesized from all RNA with the Mint cDNA synthesis kit, primed by a TRBC-specific oligonucleotide. Following uracil-DNA glycosylase treatment, a first 18-cycle PCR with universal primers M1SS and BC2_uni_R was performed on all cDNA. The study's processing was this. Each sample was normalized by randomly selecting 1 million high-quality reads, each carrying a distinct molecular identifier. Instead of being binned into consensus sequences, reads that shared molecular identifiers were thrown out. CDR3 identification, clonotype clustering and error correction used MiTCR with a Q25 quality threshold and the strictest error-elimination algorithm. A nonparametric unseen species model using Euler transformation provided a lower-bound estimate of total TCR beta diversity. TCRdb itself trimmed the public reads at Q25 with fastp, ran MiXCR and retained productive beta chains. Each entry merges the rows of one CDR3 protein and shows their most common DNA and genes. The V and J calls were determined by TCRdb, not by the authors. This sample has some 1,500,000 distinct CDR3 sequences in its table, and around 40% of those were observed once. The ten largest clones add up to about 4% of the sample.

Note on this clonotype: The target of this receptor is not known. No base qualities exist here, and no much larger clone lies one base off it.

The source is a woman between 18 and 29 years old in good health. Sequencing input: blood. The rearrangement joined TRBV28 to TRBJ2-5, with TRBD1 matching 9 junction bases. The DNA end favors TRBJ2-7, so the J call may be wrong. The CDR3 loop reads CASTRTGEYYEQYF. DNA sequence: TGTGCCAGCACTCGGACAGGGGAATACTACGAGCAGTACTTC.